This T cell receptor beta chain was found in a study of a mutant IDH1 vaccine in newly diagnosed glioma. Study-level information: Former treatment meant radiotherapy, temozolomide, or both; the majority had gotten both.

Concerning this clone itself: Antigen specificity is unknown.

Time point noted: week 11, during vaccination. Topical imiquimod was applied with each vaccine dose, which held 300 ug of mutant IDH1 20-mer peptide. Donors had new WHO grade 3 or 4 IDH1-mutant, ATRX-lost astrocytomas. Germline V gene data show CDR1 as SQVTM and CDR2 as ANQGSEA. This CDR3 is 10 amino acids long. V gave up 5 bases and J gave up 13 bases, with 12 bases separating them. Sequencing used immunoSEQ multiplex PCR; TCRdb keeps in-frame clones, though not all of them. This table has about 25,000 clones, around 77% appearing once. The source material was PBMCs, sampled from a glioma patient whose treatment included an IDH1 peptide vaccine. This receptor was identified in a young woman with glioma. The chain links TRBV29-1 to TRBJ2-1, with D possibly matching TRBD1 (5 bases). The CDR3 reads CSVRTGHQFF. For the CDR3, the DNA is TGCAGCGTTCGGACCGGACACCAGTTCTTC.